Each of the 12 T cell receptor beta chains below was sequenced from the same sample in a study of T cells in Graves' hyperthyroidism and ophthalmopathy. The source material, RNA transcripts, was used to amplify TCR beta CDR3 regions. The HTBI set primed first-round TCR CDR3 RT-PCR. In TCRdb, the multiplex PCR reads were re-called with MiXCR into one record per CDR3 protein. The table has about 350,000 distinct CDR3 sequences, approximately 15% seen once; the top ten hold 20% to 25%. What was sequenced was blood. Receptors were obtained from a woman aged 25 to 39 with Graves' hyperthyroidism.

The chain recombines TRBV19 with TRBJ2-1; D call uncertain. V was clipped by 3 bases and J by 8 bases, with 5 bases between them. The CDR3 spans 11 residues. The germline V gene encodes CDR1 LNHDA and CDR2 SQIVND (reference sequence). Here the CDR3 reads CASSIPHEQFF. The CDR3 bases are TGTGCCAGTAGTATTCCCCATGAGCAGTTCTTC.

The J gene is TRBJ2-5, the V gene TRBV20-1, with 13 bases matching TRBD2. J lost 1 base, V lost 4 bases, and 24 bases had no gene match. Per germline, CDR1 DFQATT and CDR2 SNEGSKA (reference sequence). CDR3 length equals 22 residues. The CDR3 bases are TGCAGTGCTAACGGGGATACAACAACCGGGACTAGCGGGACTTCGGGCCAAGAGACCCAGTACTTC. It encodes CSANGDTTTGTSGTSGQETQYF.

This clonotype was recorded many times. This sequence joins TRBV12-3 or TRBV12-4 and TRBJ2-2, with D unclear. The CDR3 totals 14 residues. V lost 3 bases and J lost 6, with 11 bases in between. The DNA for the CDR3 is TGTGCCAGCAGTTTCCATGCTGGGGCCGGGGAGCTGTTTTTT. Encoded protein: CASSFHAGAGELFF.

This chain connects TRBV4-3 to TRBJ2-7; D is uncertain. The V and J ends lost 3 bases and 5 bases respectively, with 11 bases between them. The CDR3 has 13 residues. Germline CDR1 reads LGHNA; CDR2 reads YSLEER. CDR3 loop: CASSQSRFDEQYF. CDR3 DNA sequence: TGCGCCAGCAGCCAGTCACGGTTTGACGAGCAGTACTTC.

The sample holds a few counts of this clonotype. This chain uses TRBV5-6 with TRBJ2-7; D tentatively reads TRBD1 or TRBD2 (5 bases each). Germline V CDR1 and CDR2: SGHDT, YYEEEE. The germline V and J ends were trimmed by 4 bases and 2 bases, with 16 bases remaining between them. The CDR3 length is 15 residues. The chain's CDR3 is CASSVGTAETYEQYF. CDR3 bases: TGTGCCAGCAGCGTGGGGACGGCAGAAACCTACGAGCAGTACTTC.

A few counts support this clonotype. The chain couples TRBV20-1 to TRBJ2-7; D uncertain. The CDR3 is 13 residues long. The V end lost 2 bases, the J end lost 6 bases, and 14 bases lay between the germline ends. Germline CDR1 reads DFQATT; CDR2 reads SNEGSKA (reference sequence). This CDR3 reads CSARLATPGEQYF. The CDR3 DNA sequence: TGCAGTGCTAGATTGGCCACTCCAGGCGAGCAGTACTTC.

To note about this clonotype: Given a much more abundant clone one base away, this may be a read error. This chain uses TRBV7-9 with TRBJ1-3; D remains ambiguous. This CDR3 contains 12 residues. CDR1 and CDR2 from the germline V gene are SEHNR and FQNEAQ (reference sequence). The CDR3 DNA follows: TGTGCCGGCAGCTTACGCCGGGACACCATATATTTT. Translation: CAGSLRRDTIYF.

This clonotype was recorded at least ten times. The chain couples TRBV27 to TRBJ1-1, with a tentative D call TRBD1 (5 bases). The CDR3 is 15 residues long. Trimming stripped 4 bases from V and 4 bases from J, with 16 bases between. Germline V gives CDR1 MNHEY, CDR2 SMNVEV (reference sequence). As DNA, the CDR3 is TGTGCCAGCAGTTGGGGGGGTATGGGAGGCACTGAAGCTTTCTTT. Translated, it gives CASSWGGMGGTEAFF.

This clonotype showed up just a few times. The chain has TRBV28 and TRBJ1-2; 8 nucleotides match TRBD1. Germline CDR1 reads MDHEN; CDR2 reads SYDVKM. The CDR3 runs to 13 residues. Trimming at V came to 6 bases and at J to 4 bases, leaving 4 bases not matched to a gene. The CDR3 here is CASSPTGGYGYTF. The CDR3 DNA is TGTGCCAGCAGCCCCACAGGGGGCTATGGCTACACCTTC.

The chain couples TRBV29-1 to TRBJ1-2; tentative D call: TRBD1 (6 bases). There are 15 residues in the CDR3. Between the trimmed V and J ends, which lost 1 base and 6 bases, there was a span of 18 bases. Germline V gene data show CDR1 as SQVTM and CDR2 as ANQGSEA. Here the CDR3 DNA reads TGCAGCGTTGAAGGAACTTATAACAGGGCTCATGGCTACACCTTC. Amino acid sequence: CSVEGTYNRAHGYTF.

This clonotype was recorded many times. DNA for the CDR3: TGCAGTGCTAAGGCTCTAGCGGGAGTTACAGATACGCAGTATTTT. Translation: CSAKALAGVTDTQYF. The V call is TRBV20-1, the J call TRBJ2-3; 10 bases map to TRBD2. The V and J ends lost 4 bases and 3 bases, in that order; junction bases with no gene match: 7. The CDR3 sequence is 15 residues long. Germline CDR1 and CDR2: DFQATT and SNEGSKA (reference sequence).

The chain carries TRBV4-2 and TRBJ2-4; D possibly corresponds to TRBD2 (7 bases). Germline CDR1 LGHNA, CDR2 YNFKEQ. The V end lost 1 base, the J end lost 7 bases, and 17 bases lay between the germline ends. The CDR3 is made up of 16 amino acids. CDR3 sequence reads: CASSQASQGTMNIQYF. The CDR3 region has the DNA TGTGCCAGCAGCCAAGCATCGCAGGGGACTATGAACATTCAGTACTTC.